Listed here are 30 T cell receptor beta chains from one sample, sequenced in a study of CD8+CD57+ T cells in acquired aplastic anemia. CDR3 and TCR beta VDJ profiling relied on genomic DNA as the template. TCRdb reprocessed the reads via MiXCR and lists one record per CDR3 protein. The sample has some 180,000 distinct CDR3 sequences; more than 60% are singletons. The authors sequenced patients whose flow cytometry had shown CD8+CD57+ cell expansion. What was sequenced was sorted CD4+, CD8+, or CD8+CD57+ T cells (not recorded which) from PBMCs. All receptors derive from a human donor with aplastic anemia.

V and J are TRBV2 and TRBJ1-6; the D gene is possibly TRBD1 (5 bases). V lost 8 bases, J lost 5 bases, and 16 bases lay in between. Germline values: CDR1 SNHLY, CDR2 FYNNEI. CDR3 length: 15 residues. The CDR3 is CASPASGGNNSPLHF. CDR3 sequence (DNA): TGTGCCAGCCCAGCTAGCGGGGGGAATAATTCACCCCTCCACTTT.

The chain is built from TRBV20-1 and TRBJ2-1; 9 nucleotides align to TRBD2. With 2 bases clipped from V and 1 base from J, the junction kept 6 bases outside the gene matches. This CDR3 region has 16 residues. The V gene's germline CDR1 is DFQATT and CDR2 SNEGSKA (reference sequence). The CDR3: CSARPTSGRSYNEQFF. The CDR3, as DNA: TGCAGTGCTAGACCGACTAGCGGTAGATCCTACAATGAGCAGTTCTTC.

This rearrangement joins TRBV20-1 to TRBJ2-7; unclear D gene. V lost 3 bases, J lost 5 bases, and 8 bases lay in between. Germline values: CDR1 DFQATT, CDR2 SNEGSKA (reference sequence). The CDR3 runs to 11 residues. The CDR3 DNA sequence: TGCAGTGCTAGGATGATGAACGAGCAGTACTTC. Translating it yields CSARMMNEQYF.

The V gene is TRBV20-1, the J gene TRBJ2-7, with D possibly TRBD2 on 6 matching bases. Per the germline V gene, CDR1 is DFQATT and CDR2 is SNEGSKA (reference sequence). The CDR3 spans 12 residues. Trimming stripped 5 bases from V and 7 bases from J, with 15 bases between. Here the CDR3 reads CSAGGQLGEQYF. CDR3 sequence (DNA): TGCAGTGCTGGAGGGCAATTGGGGGAGCAGTACTTC.

V is TRBV19 and J is TRBJ1-5; D remains unclear. Germline CDR1 reads LNHDA; CDR2 reads SQIVND (reference sequence). The CDR3 totals 14 residues. V lost 4 bases and J 0 bases, leaving 7 bases between the germline ends. The CDR3 nucleotides read TGTGCCAGTAGTACCTACAGTAGCAATCAGCCCCAGCATTTT. Translating gives CASSTYSSNQPQHF.

The chain couples TRBV19 to TRBJ2-1; TRBD2 might be the D (6 bases). Germline-derived CDR1 and CDR2 are LNHDA and SQIVND (reference sequence). This CDR3 is 14 amino acids long. The V end was cut by 0 bases, the J end by 8 bases, with 11 bases between. The CDR3 DNA is TGTGCCAGTAGTATAGACCCTAGCGACGATGAGCAGTTCTTC. It specifies CASSIDPSDDEQFF.

About this clonotype: An end of the junction differs from the germline gene, which may be a read error. The rearrangement joins TRBV6-1 to TRBJ2-7; 8 bases match TRBD1. The germline V gene encodes CDR1 MNHNS and CDR2 SASEGT. The CDR3 contains 15 residues. The CDR3 region is CASSGGQGVSSEQYF. The DNA for the CDR3 is TGTGCCAGCAGTGGCGGACAGGGTGTCTCCTCCGAGCAGTACTTC.

There are a few counts of this clonotype. This rearrangement joins TRBV5-1 to TRBJ2-7; D assignment may be TRBD1 or TRBD2 (6 bases each). V gave up 0 bases and J gave up 7 bases, with 14 bases separating them. CDR1 and CDR2 from the germline V gene are SGHRS and YFSETQ. The CDR3 spans 14 residues. The CDR3: CASSLVVGAGEQYF. CDR3 sequence (DNA): TGCGCCAGCAGCTTGGTCGTGGGGGCGGGGGAGCAGTACTTC.

The chain combines TRBV10-3 with TRBJ2-3; TRBD2 is a possible D gene (7 bases). This CDR3 has 16 amino acids. The V end was cut by 4 bases, the J end by 1 base, with 15 bases between. CDR1 ENHRY and CDR2 SYGVKD come from the germline V gene. CDR3 residues: CAISVGTGRGTDTQYF. DNA for the CDR3: TGTGCCATCAGTGTGGGAACAGGGAGGGGCACAGATACGCAGTATTTT.

On this clonotype itself: The CDR3 ends on some other residue instead of the conserved phenylalanine or tryptophan, so this is likely a read error. This chain uses TRBV20-1 with TRBJ2-3; 12 bases match TRBD2. The V segment lost 2 bases and the J segment 1 base; nucleotides outside the gene matches: 1. This CDR3 is built from 15 residues. Germline V gives CDR1 DFQATT, CDR2 SNEGSKA (reference sequence). CDR3 coding DNA: TGCAGTGCTAGAAGGACTAGCGGGGGCACAGATACGCAGTATCTT. Amino acids: CSARRTSGGTDTQYL.

This clonotype has at least ten counts. The chain is built from TRBV9 and TRBJ2-2, with D possibly TRBD1 on 6 matching bases. Germline assignment: CDR1 SGDLS and CDR2 YYNGEE. Trimming removed 4 bases from V and 7 bases from J, with 14 bases in between. The CDR3 length is 14 residues. CDR3 sequence: CASSSRGGHGELFF. CDR3 DNA sequence: TGTGCCAGCAGCTCGCGAGGGGGTCACGGGGAGCTGTTTTTT.

This sequence joins TRBV15 and TRBJ2-3; D not certain. The CDR3 has 14 amino acids. V was trimmed by 5 bases and J by 4 bases, leaving 13 bases between them. In germline, CDR1 is LNHNV, CDR2 YYDKDF (reference sequence). CDR3 nucleotide sequence: TGTGCCACCAGCGGCCTCAAATGGGCAGATACGCAGTATTTT. It translates to CATSGLKWADTQYF.

This chain connects TRBV25-1 to TRBJ2-7; 8 bases match TRBD2. Germline trimming cut 1 base from V and 3 bases from J; bases unmatched to any gene: 8. The CDR3 totals 16 residues. The germline V gene has CDR1 MGHDK and CDR2 SYGVNS. Written as DNA, the CDR3 is TGTGCCAGCAGTGAATTCGGGCTAGCGGGCCACTACGAGCAGTACTTC. It yields the protein CASSEFGLAGHYEQYF.

The gene calls are TRBV7-2 and TRBJ2-3; 9 positions match TRBD2. The CDR3 contains 16 residues. The V segment lost 5 bases and the J segment 0 bases; nucleotides outside the gene matches: 6. Germline CDR1 SGHTA, CDR2 FQGNSA. The CDR3 protein is CASSQQLAGSTDTQYF. In DNA, the CDR3 is TGTGCCAGCAGCCAACAACTAGCGGGCAGCACAGATACGCAGTATTTT.

This clonotype showed up just once. The chain has TRBV2 and TRBJ1-2, with TRBD1 as a possible D gene (5 bases). CDR3 length: 16 amino acids. Germline assignment: CDR1 SNHLY and CDR2 FYNNEI. The germline V and J ends were trimmed by 8 bases and 8 bases, with 27 bases remaining between them. DNA for the CDR3: TGTGCCAGCCGTAAACCGCCACGAGAAGAAGGGGAAGGCTACACCTTC. As protein: CASRKPPREEGEGYTF.

This clonotype was recorded only once. The rearrangement joins TRBV7-9 to TRBJ1-4; 9 bases are a match to TRBD1. The CDR3 extends over 15 amino acids. V lost 5 bases and J lost 7; bases outside the gene matches: 8. In germline, CDR1 is SEHNR, CDR2 FQNEAQ (reference sequence). The chain's CDR3 is CASSDPTGGLEKLFF. Written as DNA, the CDR3 is TGTGCCAGCAGCGATCCGACAGGGGGACTTGAAAAACTGTTTTTT.

This clonotype was found once. The genes are TRBV15 and TRBJ1-2; maybe TRBD1 (5 bases). V shed 3 bases and J shed 0 bases, with 11 bases lying between them. Germline values: CDR1 LNHNV, CDR2 YYDKDF (reference sequence). The CDR3 sequence is 15 residues long. For the CDR3, the DNA is TGTGCCACCAGCAGCCGGGACTCCGCTAACTATGGCTACACCTTC. Its translation is CATSSRDSANYGYTF.

The chain links TRBV7-6 to TRBJ2-5, with 10 bases identical to TRBD1. V gave up 1 base and J gave up 5 bases; unmatched junction bases: 7. Germline V CDR1 and CDR2: SGHVS, FNYEAQ. This CDR3 spans 16 amino acids. Written as DNA, the CDR3 is TGTGCCAGCAGCTTAGGCTTCGGACAGGGGGTCGAGACCCAGTACTTC. The encoded protein is CASSLGFGQGVETQYF. Full variable domain (outside the CDR3, taken from reference TRBV7-6 and TRBJ2-5): GAGVSQSPRYKVTKRGQDVALRCDPISGHVSLYWYRQALGQGPEFLTYFNYEAQQDKSGLPNDRFSAERPEGSISTLTIQRTEQRDSAMYRCASSLGFGQGVETQYFGPGTRLLVL.

This rearrangement joins TRBV24-1 to TRBJ2-2, with TRBD1 matching over 10 bases. This CDR3 is built from 17 residues. CDR1 is KGHDR, CDR2 SFDVKD, per germline. Unmatched junction bases numbered 8, after V lost 2 bases and J lost 6 bases. The CDR3 is CATSDSPPGTGAGELFF. In nucleotides, the CDR3 is TGTGCCACCAGTGATTCTCCCCCCGGGACAGGGGCCGGGGAGCTGTTTTTT.

Ten or more counts support this clonotype. This rearrangement joins TRBV7-9 to TRBJ2-7; the D gene is possibly TRBD1 (6 bases). Trimming shortened V by 5 bases and J by 2 bases, and 16 bases separated the two germline ends. Germline CDR1 SEHNR, CDR2 FQNEAQ (reference sequence). There are 15 residues in the CDR3. The CDR3 protein is CASSAGTPTTYEQYF. The DNA for the CDR3 is TGTGCCAGCAGCGCCGGGACACCAACTACCTACGAGCAGTACTTC.

This clonotype was observed a few times. V is TRBV4-1 and J is TRBJ2-3, with 13 bases identical to TRBD2. This CDR3 spans 15 amino acids. V lost 2 bases and J lost 6; bases outside the gene matches: 2. Looked up from germline, CDR1 is MGHRA and CDR2 is YSYEKL. This CDR3 is CASSQTSGGADTQYF. The CDR3 DNA reads TGCGCCAGCAGCCAAACTAGCGGGGGGGCGGATACGCAGTATTTT.

The rearrangement uses TRBV10-3 and TRBJ2-5; D gene ambiguous. This CDR3 region has 13 residues. V lost 4 bases and J 3 bases, leaving 9 bases between the germline ends. Germline assignment: CDR1 ENHRY and CDR2 SYGVKD. This CDR3 reads CAISATSKETQYF. For the CDR3, the DNA is TGTGCCATCAGTGCAACGTCGAAAGAGACCCAGTACTTC.

About this clonotype: Germline and junction disagree at one end, which may indicate a read error. The chain carries TRBV20-1 and TRBJ1-6, with D possibly matching TRBD1 (6 bases). Germline CDR1 is DFQATT and CDR2 is SNEGSKA (reference sequence). The length of the CDR3 is 11 residues. In nucleotides, the CDR3 is TGTAGTGCTAGAGTAGGGGGACCCCTCCACTTT. It encodes CSARVGGPLHF.

This clonotype was observed at least ten times. The rearrangement uses TRBV7-9 and TRBJ1-1, with a weak D call TRBD1 (5 bases). Trimming stripped 11 bases from V and 0 bases from J, with 19 bases between. The CDR3 totals 15 residues. CDR1 is SEHNR and CDR2 is FQNEAQ in the germline V gene (reference sequence). The CDR3 loop reads CAGDSAIFLNTEAFF. The CDR3 DNA follows: TGTGCCGGAGACAGTGCTATCTTCCTGAACACTGAAGCTTTCTTT.

The chain employs TRBV24-1 and TRBJ2-3, with D maybe TRBD2 (7 bases). The ends were cut back, 6 bases at V and 3 bases at J, with 18 bases in the middle. CDR3 size: 16 residues. The germline V gene encodes CDR1 KGHDR and CDR2 SFDVKD. This CDR3 is CATSHGEGGGTDTQYF. DNA of the CDR3: TGTGCCACCAGTCACGGGGAAGGGGGGGGTACAGATACGCAGTATTTT.

The rearrangement joins TRBV7-8 to TRBJ2-7, with D unresolved. The CDR3 has 15 residues. Germline-derived CDR1 and CDR2 are SGHVS and FQNEAQ. V lost 1 base, J lost 0 bases, and 10 bases lay in between. The CDR3 DNA follows: TGTGCCAGCAGCTTAGGCGCCACCATCTCCTACGAGCAGTACTTC. Translated, it gives CASSLGATISYEQYF.

This clonotype has just a few counts. The J gene is TRBJ2-7, the V gene TRBV10-3; 9 nucleotides agree with TRBD1. V shed 10 bases and J 3 bases; nucleotides not matched to a gene: 7. Germline V gene sequence: CDR1 ENHRY, CDR2 SYGVKD. CDR3 length: 13 residues. CDR3 sequence (DNA): TGTGCCACCTCCGGGACAGGGAGCTACGAGCAGTACTTC. Translated: CATSGTGSYEQYF.

This clonotype appeared many times. The chain recombines TRBV12-3 or TRBV12-4 with TRBJ1-5; a possible D gene is TRBD1 (5 bases). The CDR3 is 17 residues long. Trimming shortened V by 7 bases and J by 1 base, and 20 bases separated the two germline ends. CDR3 in amino acids: CASTRDAPYGSNQPQHF. DNA for the CDR3: TGTGCCAGCACCCGGGACGCGCCCTATGGGAGCAATCAGCCCCAGCATTTT.

This clonotype was picked up a small number of times. The chain couples TRBV7-2 to TRBJ2-2, with a possible D match to TRBD2 (6 bases). Trimming removed 9 bases from V and 5 bases from J, with 13 bases in between. CDR3 length: 13 amino acids. In germline, CDR1 is SGHTA, CDR2 FQGNSA. This CDR3 is CASRLGGTGELFF. In DNA, the CDR3 is TGTGCCAGTAGATTAGGAGGGACCGGGGAGCTGTTTTTT.

The chain uses TRBV20-1 and TRBJ1-6, with 9 bases that match TRBD1. CDR3 size: 14 residues. The germline gives CDR1 DFQATT, CDR2 SNEGSKA (reference sequence). Trimming cost V 1 base and J 10 bases; bases outside gene matches: 5. CDR3 amino acids: CSARVGQGRSPLHF. The CDR3 DNA follows: TGCAGTGCTAGAGTGGGACAGGGTCGCTCACCCCTCCACTTT.